A single sample is the source of the 8 T cell receptor beta chains below, sequenced in a study of T cells in Graves' hyperthyroidism and ophthalmopathy. RNA transcripts yielded amplified TCR beta CDR3 regions. An initial round of RT-PCR targeting the TCR CDR3 relied on the HTBI primer set. A single record per CDR3 protein comes from TCRdb applying MiXCR to the multiplex PCR reads. This table holds some 460,000 distinct CDR3 sequences, about 15% found once. Sequencing was performed on blood. These TCRs come from a woman younger than 35 with Graves' hyperthyroidism.

Here the CDR3 reads CASSYRDRVQRGYTF. The CDR3 DNA reads as TGTGCCAGCAGTTACCGGGACAGGGTTCAGCGTGGCTACACCTTC. The rearrangement links TRBV28 to TRBJ1-2; 9 positions agree with TRBD1. J lost 7 bases, V lost 4 bases, and 10 bases had no gene match. CDR1 and CDR2 (germline): MDHEN, SYDVKM. This CDR3 has 15 residues.

This clonotype was detected many times. DNA for the CDR3: TGTGCCAGCTCACCTAGGCAAATGATGAACACTGAAGCTTTCTTT. This sequence encodes CASSPRQMMNTEAFF. The chain carries TRBV18 and TRBJ1-1; D is undetermined. Per germline, CDR1 KGHSH and CDR2 LQKENI. Between the trimmed V and J ends, which lost 3 bases and 0 bases, there was a span of 11 bases. This CDR3 has 15 amino acids.

This clonotype came up a few times. V is TRBV7-3 and J is TRBJ2-3; 9 nucleotides line up with TRBD2. With 5 bases clipped from V and 4 bases from J, the junction kept 7 bases outside the gene matches. The CDR3 contains 15 residues. CDR1 is SGHTA and CDR2 is FQGTGA in the germline V gene. Written as DNA, the CDR3 is TGTGCCAGCAGCAATAGCGGGAGCAAGGCAGATACGCAGTATTTT. This encodes CASSNSGSKADTQYF.

This clonotype was detected many times. The rearrangement links TRBV3-1 to TRBJ2-1; D could derive from TRBD1 or TRBD2 (6 bases each). V was shortened by 1 base and J by 5 bases, with 18 bases between the two germline ends. The CDR3 is 17 amino acids. CDR1 and CDR2 from the germline V gene are LGHDT and YNNKEL (reference sequence). CDR3 in DNA: TGTGCCAGCAGCCAAGCAGTTTCCGGGGGCCTCGACAATGAGCAGTTCTTC. It specifies CASSQAVSGGLDNEQFF.

The sample holds many counts of this clonotype. The chain carries TRBV27 and TRBJ2-1; 8 bases are shared with TRBD2. The CDR3 runs to 15 residues. J gave up 6 bases and V 2 bases, and 6 bases lay outside the gene matches. From germline, CDR1 is MNHEY and CDR2 SMNVEV (reference sequence). The chain's CDR3 is CASSLVAGITNEQFF. CDR3 DNA sequence: TGTGCCAGCAGTTTAGTAGCGGGGATCACCAATGAGCAGTTCTTC.

The rearrangement uses TRBV29-1 and TRBJ2-1, with D unresolved. Trimming cost V 0 bases and J 6 bases, with 9 bases left between them. Germline V lookup: CDR1 SQVTM, CDR2 ANQGSEA. The CDR3 is made up of 13 amino acids. The CDR3 sequence: CSVEEGTINEQFF. The CDR3 region has the DNA TGCAGCGTTGAAGAGGGCACGATCAATGAGCAGTTCTTC.

This clonotype has ten or more counts. CDR3 DNA sequence: TGCAGTGCTAGAGATTGGAGGACAGGGAATCAGCCCCAGCATTTT. This translates into CSARDWRTGNQPQHF. The V gene is TRBV20-1, the J gene TRBJ1-5; TRBD1 matches at 8 bases. This CDR3 region has 15 residues. V was clipped by 0 bases and J by 4 bases; unmatched bases: 5. Germline values: CDR1 DFQATT, CDR2 SNEGSKA (reference sequence).

This clonotype came up many times. The chain employs TRBV3-1 and TRBJ1-1, with TRBD1 matching 10 bases. This CDR3 has 16 amino acids. The J segment lost 3 bases and the V segment lost 1 base, leaving 5 bases of the junction unmatched. Germline V gene lookup returns CDR1 LGHDT and CDR2 YNNKEL (reference sequence). CDR3 sequence: CASSQGQGAGYTEAFF. The CDR3 DNA reads TGTGCCAGCAGCCAAGGACAGGGGGCAGGCTACACTGAAGCTTTCTTT.